This is a list of T cell receptor beta chains from one sample in a study of blood T cells in healthy people across ages. TCRdb recomputed calls from the 5' RACE reads with MiXCR, one row per CDR3 protein. The profile shows over 1,500,000 distinct CDR3 sequences, just under 50% of them singletons. Sequencing input: blood. Receptor source: a woman in her forties in good health. Both conserved end residues are part of each CDR3. The D gene is left open where the match is weak. Size tells how often a clone was seen (once, few, many) or the class of an expanded clone, and some rows leave it out.

TRBJ2-3 | TRBV2 | TRBD2 | NA | CAGRENTDTQYF | TGTGCCGGGCGGGAGAACACCGATACGCAGTATTTT
TRBJ1-4 | TRBV4-2 | TRBD1 | NA | CASNRRDSDGEKLFF | TGTGCCAGCAACCGCCGGGACAGCGACGGCGAAAAACTGTTTTTT
TRBJ1-5 | TRBV28 | NA | NA | CASSVTSVYQPQHF | TGTGCCAGCAGCGTGACTTCCGTGTATCAGCCCCAGCATTTT
TRBJ2-1 | TRBV5-1 | TRBD2 | NA | CASSLVASGRNEQFF | TGCGCCAGCAGCTTGGTGGCTAGCGGGAGGAATGAGCAGTTCTTC
TRBJ2-1 | TRBV7-9 | NA | NA | CASSLASLGAHNEQFF | TGTGCCAGCAGCTTAGCGTCTTTGGGGGCTCACAATGAGCAGTTCTTC
TRBJ1-2 | TRBV11-2 | NA | NA | CASSSLVGGHYGYTF | TGTGCCAGCAGCTCCCTCGTTGGGGGTCACTATGGCTACACCTTC
TRBJ2-5 | TRBV7-2 | TRBD2 | NA | CASSLAGGQGTQYF | TGTGCCAGCAGCCTAGCGGGGGGGCAAGGGACCCAGTACTTC
TRBJ1-6 | TRBV2 | NA | few | CASSGAGHSPLHF | TGTGCCAGCAGTGGGGCAGGCCATTCACCCCTCCACTTT
TRBJ1-5 | TRBV4-1 | NA | NA | CASSPQGGVGQPQHF | TGCGCCAGCAGCCCCCAGGGAGGGGTCGGTCAGCCCCAGCATTTT
TRBJ2-3 | TRBV12-3/TRBV12-4 | NA | once | CASGSRVSTDTQYF | TGTGCCAGCGGGTCGAGGGTAAGCACAGATACGCAGTATTTT
TRBJ2-5 | TRBV4-2 | TRBD2 | few | CASSTSGGQQETQYF | TGTGCCAGCAGCACTAGCGGGGGGCAACAAGAGACCCAGTACTTC
TRBJ2-5 | TRBV11-1 | NA | NA | CASSKRKGLEAETQYF | TGTGCCAGCAGTAAAAGGAAGGGTCTTGAGGCGGAGACCCAGTACTTC
TRBJ1-1 | TRBV7-9 | TRBD1 | NA | CASRPPGQVRGEAFF | TGTGCCAGCAGACCTCCGGGACAGGTTCGGGGTGAAGCTTTCTTT
TRBJ1-1 | TRBV6-6 | NA | NA | CASRPGERNTEAFF | TGTGCCAGCAGGCCGGGGGAGAGGAACACTGAAGCTTTCTTT
TRBJ2-5 | TRBV20-1 | NA | NA | CSARVGTALQETQYF | TGCAGTGCTAGAGTGGGAACAGCGCTCCAAGAGACCCAGTACTTC
TRBJ1-1 | TRBV27 | NA | few | CASSQNRVTEAFF | TGTGCCAGCAGTCAAAACAGGGTCACTGAAGCTTTCTTT
TRBJ2-7 | TRBV20-1 | NA | NA | CSANGGTRYEQYF | TGCAGTGCTAATGGGGGCACCAGATACGAGCAGTACTTC
TRBJ2-5 | TRBV28 | TRBD2 | NA | CASSSLLSGGTYNEQYF | TGTGCCAGCAGTTCCTTGCTTAGCGGGGGAACCTACAATGAGCAGTACTTC
TRBJ2-7 | TRBV4-3 | TRBD2 | few | CASSARGGNEQYF | TGCGCCAGCAGCGCTAGGGGAGGGAACGAGCAGTACTTC
TRBJ2-5 | TRBV11-1 | NA | few | CASSLTRAAETQYF | TGTGCCAGCAGCTTGACCAGGGCGGCCGAGACCCAGTACTTC
TRBJ1-4 | TRBV4-2 | NA | few | CASSQDRGDREKLFF | TGTGCCAGCAGCCAAGATCGAGGGGATAGAGAAAAACTGTTTTTT
TRBJ2-5 | TRBV7-9 | NA | few | CASSPSTSREETQYF | TGTGCCAGCAGCCCCTCGACTAGTCGGGAAGAGACCCAGTACTTC
TRBJ2-5 | TRBV3-1 | NA | NA | CASTQDNHNEQYF | TGTGCCAGCACCCAAGACAACCACAATGAGCAGTACTTC
TRBJ2-7 | TRBV7-9 | NA | NA | CASSPGALDTYEQYF | TGTGCCAGCAGCCCTGGGGCATTGGATACCTACGAGCAGTACTTC
TRBJ1-2 | TRBV29-1 | NA | few | CSVAGWAYGYTF | TGCAGCGTTGCGGGGTGGGCCTATGGCTACACCTTC
TRBJ2-1 | TRBV27 | TRBD1 | NA | CASSPTPDRDNEQFF | TGTGCCAGCAGTCCGACACCGGACAGGGACAATGAGCAGTTCTTC
TRBJ1-2 | TRBV10-3 | TRBD1 | NA | CAISNRGGYTF | TGTGCCATCAGCAACAGGGGTGGCTACACCTTC
TRBJ1-1 | TRBV5-1 | TRBD1 | few | CASSPWTGGAGGTEAFF | TGCGCCAGCAGCCCCTGGACAGGGGGCGCGGGTGGAACTGAAGCTTTCTTT
TRBJ2-3 | TRBV4-3 | NA | NA | CASSQALGLRLTDTQYF | TGCGCCAGCAGCCAAGCCCTCGGACTACGACTCACAGATACGCAGTATTTT
TRBJ2-5 | TRBV5-1 | NA | NA | CASSLTSSQETRYF | TGCGCCAGCAGCTTGACGTCATCCCAAGAGACTCGGTACTTC
TRBJ1-4 | TRBV18 | NA | NA | CASSPPHGANEKLFF | TGTGCCAGCTCACCTCCCCACGGGGCTAATGAAAAACTGTTTTTT
TRBJ1-5 | TRBV20-1 | NA | NA | CSARDRLGNQPQHF | TGCAGTGCTAGAGATAGGTTGGGGAATCAGCCCCAGCATTTT
TRBJ2-3 | TRBV12-3/TRBV12-4 | NA | NA | CASKSLTDTQYF | TGTGCCAGCAAAAGTTTAACAGATACGCAGTATTTT
TRBJ2-1 | TRBV18 | NA | NA | CASAPARDEQFF | TGTGCCAGCGCACCAGCTAGGGATGAGCAGTTCTTC
TRBJ2-3 | TRBV6-6 | NA | once | CASSYSNLGADTQYF | TGTGCCAGCAGTTACTCGAACCTGGGAGCAGATACGCAGTATTTT
TRBJ1-2 | TRBV27 | TRBD1 | few | CASSMRTGGAVNYGYTF | TGTGCCAGCAGTATGAGGACAGGGGGCGCGGTTAACTATGGCTACACCTTC
TRBJ1-2 | TRBV28 | NA | few | CASREENRNYGYTF | TGTGCCAGCAGGGAGGAAAACCGCAACTATGGCTACACCTTC
TRBJ2-7 | TRBV12-3/TRBV12-4 | TRBD2 | few | CASSFGVSGGMGYEQYF | TGTGCCAGCAGTTTTGGGGTATCGGGGGGTATGGGGTACGAGCAGTACTTC
TRBJ2-5 | TRBV7-8 | NA | few | CASSRTALSETQYF | TGTGCCAGCAGCCGGACAGCCCTTTCTGAGACCCAGTACTTC
TRBJ2-1 | TRBV11-1 | TRBD2 | NA | CASSPQRDPYDEQFF | TGTGCCAGCAGCCCCCAGCGGGACCCTTATGATGAGCAGTTCTTC
TRBJ2-7 | TRBV27 | TRBD1 | few | CASSWDRGDEQYF | TGTGCCAGCAGCTGGGACAGAGGGGACGAGCAGTACTTC
TRBJ1-1 | TRBV20-1 | NA | NA | CSARDQFAERAFF | TGCAGTGCTAGAGATCAGTTCGCAGAGAGAGCTTTCTTT
TRBJ2-7 | TRBV3-1 | NA | NA | CASSQDSGAGLTYEQYF | TGTGCCAGCAGCCAAGATTCAGGCGCAGGGCTGACCTACGAGCAGTACTTC
TRBJ2-1 | TRBV25-1 | TRBD2 | NA | CASSEPRGGGYNGQFF | TGTGCCAGCAGTGAACCCCGGGGGGGTGGCTACAATGGGCAGTTCTTC
TRBJ2-1 | TRBV11-1 | TRBD2 | NA | CASSLEPLAGGWNEQFF | TGTGCCAGCAGCTTAGAGCCCCTAGCGGGGGGTTGGAATGAGCAGTTCTTC
TRBJ1-2 | TRBV24-1 | NA | once | CATSTQGNYGYTF | TGTGCCACCAGTACTCAGGGCAACTATGGCTACACCTTC
TRBJ2-7 | TRBV20-1 | NA | few | CSASDLASNHYEQYF | TGCAGTGCTAGTGACTTGGCCTCAAATCACTACGAGCAGTACTTC
TRBJ2-7 | TRBV27 | NA | NA | CASRTLSQGYEQYF | TGTGCCAGCCGAACCTTGAGTCAAGGCTACGAGCAGTACTTC
TRBJ2-5 | TRBV18 | TRBD1 | few | CASSTTGRGETQYF | TGTGCCAGCTCAACGACAGGGCGAGGAGAGACCCAGTACTTC
TRBJ1-5 | TRBV7-2 | TRBD1 | NA | CASSRQGSQPQHF | TGTGCCAGCAGCCGACAGGGGAGTCAGCCCCAGCATTTT
TRBJ1-2 | TRBV7-2 | NA | few | CASRLAYGYTF | TGTGCCAGCAGACTAGCATATGGCTACACCTTC
TRBJ1-1 | TRBV6-5 | NA | NA | CASSYSPPFTEAFF | TGTGCCAGCAGTTACTCCCCGCCCTTCACTGAAGCTTTCTTT
TRBJ2-7 | TRBV29-1 | TRBD1 | NA | CSVGKDRGSTYEQYF | TGCAGCGTTGGTAAGGACAGGGGGTCGACCTACGAGCAGTACTTC
TRBJ2-1 | TRBV4-2 | NA | few | CASSQDFSSNEQFF | TGTGCCAGCAGCCAAGATTTTTCTAGCAATGAGCAGTTCTTC
TRBJ2-3 | TRBV5-1 | NA | NA | CASRQSPLTDTQYF | TGCGCCAGCAGGCAATCACCCCTCACAGATACGCAGTATTTT